This is a list of T cell receptor beta chains from one sample in a study of shared clonotypes between healthy human individuals. Method: immunoSEQ multiplex PCR; TCRdb's copy keeps in-frame clones and lacks some. Counted here are 950,000 to 1,100,000 clones, under 80% occurring once; the ten biggest clones make up about 1.4%. Material for sequencing was memory CD4+ T cells sorted from blood. These TCRs come from a man between 18 and 35 years old in good health. Each CDR3 is given with its conserved first and last residue. A D gene is named only where the DNA matches it firmly. Clone size is stated in some rows and not others, as once, few, many or a class when expanded.

TRBJ2-1,TRBV7-2,TRBD1,.,TGTGCCAGCAGCTTCAGGGACAGGGTTGGTGAGCAGTTCTTC,CASSFRDRVGEQFF
TRBJ1-1,TRBV7-6,.,many,TGTGCCAGCAGCGGGGGTGGCACTGAAGCTTTCTTT,CASSGGGTEAFF
TRBJ1-2,TRBV7-2,TRBD1,.,TGTGCCAGCAGCTTAGGTTGGGGGGGACAGAGCTCTGGCTACACCTTC,CASSLGWGGQSSGYTF
TRBJ2-7,TRBV6-4,.,.,TGTGCCAGCAGTGTTCCCCAGCGGGTCTACGAGCAGTACTTC,CASSVPQRVYEQYF
TRBJ2-7,TRBV6-1,TRBD1,.,TGTGCCAGCAGTGATAAGACAGGGAAGGGCTACGAGCAGTACTTC,CASSDKTGKGYEQYF
TRBJ1-1,TRBV10-1,.,.,TGCGCCAGCAGTGATAATGGCAGATCTGAAGCTTTCTTT,CASSDNGRSEAFF
TRBJ1-1,TRBV19,.,.,TGTGCCAGTAGTATCCAAGGAACCTTCATGAACACTGAAGCTTTCTTT,CASSIQGTFMNTEAFF
TRBJ2-2,TRBV5-4,.,.,TGTGCCAGCAGCCCCCTTGGGAAGGAACTCACCGGGGAGCTGTTTTTT,CASSPLGKELTGELFF
TRBJ2-2,TRBV12-2,.,few,TGTGCAAGTCGCTTCGGGACTAGCGGGAGGTCCACCGGGGAGCTGTTTTTT,CASRFGTSGRSTGELFF
TRBJ2-6,TRBV5-4,.,.,TGTGCCGGAGCCCCGGGGGCAGGGGCCAACGTCCTGACTTTC,CAGAPGAGANVLTF
TRBJ2-3,TRBV18,.,.,TGTGCCAGCTCACCTAACAGGGGAGGCGATACGCAGTATTTT,CASSPNRGGDTQYF
TRBJ2-5,TRBV6-1,TRBD2,.,TGTGCCAGCAGGAGGACTAGCGGGAGATCGGAGACCCAGTACTTC,CASRRTSGRSETQYF
TRBJ1-2,TRBV5-6,.,.,TGTGCCAGCAGCCAGGACATCTATGGCTACACCTTC,CASSQDIYGYTF
TRBJ2-2,TRBV13,TRBD1,.,TGTGCCAGCAGCTTAGTTCCAGGGGGCATTGTCGGGGAGCTGTTTTTT,CASSLVPGGIVGELFF
TRBJ1-2,TRBV5-1,TRBD1,.,TGCGCCAGCACCCGGGACAGGGCGGAACCAAACTATGGCTACACCTTC,CASTRDRAEPNYGYTF
TRBJ2-7,TRBV10-1,.,.,TGCGCCAGCAGTGAGTCTCGGCAGCCCTACGAGCAGTACTTC,CASSESRQPYEQYF
TRBJ1-1,TRBV5-4,.,.,TGTGCCAGCAGTTCCATCGAGACGGGAGGGGTAGCTTTCTTT,CASSSIETGGVAFF
TRBJ2-1,TRBV5-1,.,.,TGCGCCAGCAGCTTGGCTTCCCACGGTAGCTACAATGAGCAGTTCTTC,CASSLASHGSYNEQFF
TRBJ2-3,TRBV10-3,.,.,TGTGCCTCCAAGGGGACCGGGGCGGTCGCAGATACGCAGTATTTT,CASKGTGAVADTQYF